A selection of T cell receptor beta chains follows, all from one sample in a study of response to subunit inactivated influenza vaccine. TCRdb re-called the RT-PCR reads with MiXCR, one entry per CDR3 protein. The sample includes 650,000 to 850,000 distinct CDR3 sequences, about 14% of them seen just once. Sequencing was performed on PBMCs from blood, taken approximately 15 days before vaccination. These receptors all stem from a man between 45 and 60 years old who received an inactivated influenza vaccine. Both conserved end residues are part of each CDR3. Each record gives: D gene, V gene, clone size, J gene, CDR3 protein, CDR3 DNA. The D gene is left open where the match is weak. Clone sizes are given selectively: once, few, many, or a class where the clone is expanded.

TRBD2	TRBV11-1	.	TRBJ2-1	CASSLAAGGHNEQFF	TGTGCCAGCAGCTTAGCAGCGGGAGGACACAATGAGCAGTTCTTC
TRBD1	TRBV6-5	few	TRBJ2-5	CASSNRDGQGTQYF	TGTGCCAGCAGTAACCGGGACGGACAGGGGACCCAGTACTTC
.	TRBV12-3/TRBV12-4	many	TRBJ2-4	CASSPGLVGVGTKNIQYF	TGTGCCAGCAGCCCGGGATTGGTTGGAGTTGGAACCAAAAACATTCAGTACTTC
TRBD2	TRBV10-3	few	TRBJ2-2	CAISESGLAGYTGELFF	TGTGCCATCAGTGAGTCTGGTCTAGCGGGGTATACCGGGGAGCTGTTTTTT
.	TRBV28	many	TRBJ2-1	CASSRIAEQFF	TGTGCCAGCAGTCGGATAGCGGAGCAGTTCTTC
.	TRBV10-3	.	TRBJ1-2	CAISDNRNYGYTF	TGTGCCATCAGTGATAACAGGAACTATGGCTACACCTTC
.	TRBV9	few	TRBJ2-7	CASSVGAAYDSYEQYF	TGTGCCAGCAGCGTAGGGGCGGCGTACGACTCCTACGAGCAGTACTTC
.	TRBV7-9	few	TRBJ2-2	CASSLTFGDGNTGELFF	TGTGCCAGCAGCTTAACGTTTGGGGACGGCAACACCGGGGAGCTGTTTTTT
.	TRBV4-1	.	TRBJ2-3	CASSQNNGREAYF	TGCGCCAGCAGCCAAAATAATGGCCGTGAGGCGTATTTT
TRBD2	TRBV11-2	.	TRBJ2-1	CASSLAGRGAANNEQFF	TGTGCCAGCAGCTTAGCCGGGCGGGGGGCGGCTAACAATGAGCAGTTCTTC
TRBD1	TRBV24-1	few	TRBJ2-5	CATSDAQGAGETQYF	TGTGCCACCAGTGACGCTCAGGGGGCCGGGGAGACCCAGTACTTC
TRBD2	TRBV11-2	many	TRBJ2-1	CASHPLAGGPYEQFF	TGTGCCAGCCACCCCCTAGCGGGAGGGCCGTATGAGCAGTTCTTC
TRBD2	TRBV7-2	.	TRBJ2-3	CASSLVGGGITDTQYF	TGTGCCAGCAGCTTAGTCGGCGGGGGAATCACAGATACGCAGTATTTT
TRBD1	TRBV7-2	.	TRBJ2-7	CASRPGTGGFWEQYF	TGTGCCAGCAGACCCGGGACAGGGGGCTTTTGGGAGCAGTACTTC
.	TRBV4-2	.	TRBJ2-2	CASSYQDGHGSCFF	.
.	TRBV15	.	TRBJ1-3	CATSSKRLNTIYF	TGTGCCACCAGCAGCAAGCGGTTAAACACCATATATTTT
.	TRBV19	few	TRBJ1-2	CASNTGRDGYTF	TGTGCCAGTAATACAGGGCGGGATGGCTACACCTTC
.	TRBV7-8	.	TRBJ2-7	CASSLELGRPQYF	TGTGCCAGCAGCTTAGAATTGGGCAGGCCGCAGTACTTC
TRBD1	TRBV29-1	many	TRBJ1-2	CSVEDPIAQGGKGYTF	TGCAGCGTTGAAGACCCCATCGCCCAGGGGGGTAAAGGCTACACCTTC
.	TRBV4-1	many	TRBJ1-4	CASSQERQGRGKLFF	TGCGCCAGCAGCCAAGAACGGCAGGGGAGGGGAAAACTGTTTTTT
.	TRBV7-2	.	TRBJ2-5	CASSLRAGALETQYF	TGTGCCAGCAGCTTAAGGGCGGGTGCTCTAGAGACCCAGTACTTC
TRBD1	TRBV4-2	.	TRBJ1-6	CASSPDRYPRSDTLHF	TGTGCCAGCAGCCCGGACAGGTACCCTCGTTCGGACACCCTCCACTTT
TRBD1	TRBV7-2	.	TRBJ1-3	CASSPGQGNTIYF	TGTGCCAGCAGCCCGGGACAGGGAAACACCATATATTTT
.	TRBV20-1	.	TRBJ2-7	CSARDLTRAVYEQYF	TGCAGTGCTAGAGATTTAACCAGAGCCGTCTACGAGCAGTACTTC
.	TRBV7-8	many	TRBJ1-4	CASSLGAGGVKEKLFF	TGTGCCAGCAGCTTAGGGGCGGGGGGGGTAAAGGAAAAACTGTTTTTT
.	TRBV20-1	few	TRBJ1-6	CSARTRGAPQEPLHF	TGCAGTGCTAGAACGCGAGGAGCCCCTCAAGAACCCCTCCACTTT
TRBD2	TRBV14	few	TRBJ2-3	CASSFRTSKDTQYF	TGTGCCAGCAGCTTTCGGACTAGCAAAGATACGCAGTATTTT
TRBD2	TRBV20-1	.	TRBJ2-1	CSGQERAGAAYNEQFF	TGCAGTGGCCAAGAGCGAGCGGGAGCAGCCTACAATGAGCAGTTCTTC
.	TRBV12-3/TRBV12-4	many	TRBJ2-7	CASSFGREQYF	TGTGCCAGCAGTTTCGGAAGGGAGCAGTACTTC
TRBD2	TRBV6-1	many	TRBJ2-7	CASTQSGGRFYEQYF	TGTGCCAGCACTCAGAGCGGGGGTCGATTTTACGAGCAGTACTTC
.	TRBV28	.	TRBJ1-2	CASSLKLYGYTF	TGTGCCAGCAGTTTAAAACTTTATGGCTACACCTTC
TRBD1	TRBV7-6	.	TRBJ2-7	CASSLGTGDEQYF	TGTGCCAGCAGCTTGGGGACAGGGGACGAGCAGTACTTC
TRBD1	TRBV27	few	TRBJ2-7	CASSLNPGQGAAYEQYF	TGTGCCAGCAGTTTAAACCCGGGACAGGGCGCCGCCTACGAGCAGTACTTC